This TCR beta chain was recorded in a study of radiation and T cells in renal cell carcinoma. Study-wide results and caveats: No pretreatment tumor biopsies were available for baseline clonotypes. In blood, top tumor clones expanded by 2 weeks, shrinking by 4.

Clones were sequenced by immunoSEQ multiplex PCR, and TCRdb holds only the in-frame ones, with some missing. The sample records about 100,000 clones, 80% to 90% being singletons. On this clone itself: Its matching antigen is unknown.

The V gene's germline CDR1 is SGHRS and CDR2 YFSETQ. Trimming removed 5 bases from V and 2 bases from J; junction bases left unmatched: 6. This CDR3 region has 14 residues. The sample's time point: blood 4 weeks post-SBRT, at nephrectomy. Noted treatment: 15 Gy SBRT to primary tumor, nephrectomy 4 weeks later. Nephrectomy followed 15 Gy stereotactic body radiation by 4 weeks. The patient's renal cell carcinoma had clear cell pathology. The specimen comprised blood, sampled from a patient whose treatment included radiotherapy and nephrectomy. The chain links TRBV5-1 to TRBJ2-5; 7 nucleotides line up with TRBD2. The sequence was collected from a man in his fifties or sixties with renal cell carcinoma. CDR3 region: CASSPSGAQETQYF. For the CDR3, the DNA is TGCGCCAGCAGTCCTAGCGGAGCACAAGAGACCCAGTACTTC.